This TCR beta chain was identified during a study of blood T cell repertoires in COVID-19. Study in general: T cells, B-cell-depleted T cells, or PBMCs supplied cDNA or gDNA.

Per the study methods: Reference gene primer amplification yielded estimated nucleated cell counts. Clones were read by immunoSEQ multiplex PCR, and TCRdb kept only the in-frame ones, dropping some. The V and J calls and the clone size are those of that table, but D and trimming were determined from the DNA. The sample shows under 500,000 clones, 70% to 90% of them seen only once. Germline V gene sequence: CDR1 MNHEY, CDR2 SVGAGI. V trimming: 1 base; J trimming: 6 bases; junction bases outside the gene matches: 5. CDR3 length equals 14 residues. This clone was seen only once. Clinical histories supplied by participants themselves formed the basis of cohort assignment.

This sequence was found in a woman between 18 and 29 years old with acute COVID-19. The chain joins TRBV6-5 to TRBJ1-1; 7 bases are shared with TRBD1. The sequencing input was PBMCs or T cells enriched from blood (not recorded which). The CDR3 DNA reads as TGTGCCAGCAGTTACTTAGGCCAGGGGGCTGAAGCTTTCTTT. It codes for CASSYLGQGAEAFF.